Listed here are 30 T cell receptor beta chains from one sample, sequenced in a study of blood T cell repertoires in COVID-19 (dated by TCRdb to the early 2020s). The receptor library was made with the immunoSEQ multiplex PCR assay. TCRdb took over this immuneACCESS table, retaining in-frame rearrangements with V and J assigned. Such tables are incomplete; in checked studies, under half of the missing clones stem from an unresolved V gene, and the remainder is unexplained. This sample lists 180,000 or so clones; about four fifths were detected once. The ten biggest clones cover more than 7.5% of the sample. Source material: peripheral blood. These receptor sequences come from a woman in her 70s with acute or convalescent COVID-19.

The chain employs TRBV7-9 and TRBJ1-2, with no clear D. This CDR3 has 16 amino acids. CDR1 is SEHNR and CDR2 is FQNEAQ in the germline V gene (reference sequence). Trimming shortened V by 6 bases and J by 9 bases, and 26 bases separated the two germline ends. The CDR3 nucleotides read TGTGCCAGCAGTCCAAGGTCCGGGTTACCTCCTATCCGCTACACCTTC. Translation: CASSPRSGLPPIRYTF.

The genes are TRBV5-1 and TRBJ1-2; D possibly corresponds to TRBD1 (5 bases). There are 15 residues in the CDR3. The V end was cut by 4 bases, the J end by 3 bases, with 16 bases between. CDR1 is SGHRS and CDR2 is YFSETQ in the germline V gene. The CDR3 loop reads CASSPGGGDYYGYTF. CDR3 nucleotides: TGCGCCAGCAGCCCTGGGGGGGGTGATTACTATGGCTACACCTTC.

The chain employs TRBV7-9 and TRBJ2-1; 8 bases are shared with TRBD1. CDR3 length: 16 amino acids. Germline V CDR1 and CDR2: SEHNR, FQNEAQ (reference sequence). With 5 bases clipped from V and 4 bases from J, the junction kept 10 bases outside the gene matches. CDR3 region: CASSLLGDRTYNEQFF. For the CDR3, the DNA is TGTGCCAGCAGCCTATTAGGGGACAGGACGTACAATGAGCAGTTCTTC.

This chain uses TRBV7-2 with TRBJ2-4; the match to TRBD1 covers 7 bases. V shed 1 base, J shed 1 base, and the junction held 7 bases outside the gene matches. Germline V gene sequence: CDR1 SGHTA, CDR2 FQGNSA. The CDR3 is 17 amino acids. CDR3 sequence reads: CASSLEAGRGAKNIQYF. CDR3 coding DNA: TGTGCCAGCAGCTTAGAGGCGGGCAGGGGGGCCAAAAACATTCAGTACTTC.

The chain has TRBV5-1 and TRBJ1-4; 8 nucleotides line up with TRBD1. Germline lookup yields CDR1 SGHRS and CDR2 YFSETQ. CDR3 length: 15 amino acids. With 1 base clipped from V and 8 bases from J, the junction kept 7 bases outside the gene matches. The CDR3 spells CASSLRTGRGEKLFF. CDR3 DNA sequence: TGCGCCAGCAGCTTGCGGACAGGGAGGGGGGAAAAACTGTTTTTT.

In DNA, the CDR3 is TGTGCCACCCGACAGGGGGCTAACACAGATACGCAGTATTTT. It encodes CATRQGANTDTQYF. The V gene is TRBV27, the J gene TRBJ2-3; TRBD1 matches 10 bases. The V gene end was trimmed by 10 bases and the J gene end by 2 bases; junction bases not matched to a gene: 6. This CDR3 contains 14 residues. Germline V gives CDR1 MNHEY, CDR2 SMNVEV (reference sequence).

V is TRBV19 and J is TRBJ1-2; D is ambiguous. V gave up 6 bases and J gave up 1 base, with 9 bases separating them. CDR1 and CDR2 from the germline V gene are LNHDA and SQIVND (reference sequence). There are 13 residues in the CDR3. The CDR3 sequence is CASRQSDNYGYTF. As DNA, the CDR3 is TGTGCCAGTAGACAGTCAGATAACTATGGCTACACCTTC. The variable domain in full, with the rest retrieved from reference TRBV19 and TRBJ1-2, is DGGITQSPKYLFRKEGQNVTLSCEQNLNHDAMYWYRQDPGQGLRLIYYSQIVNDFQKGDIAEGYSVSREKKESFPLTVTSAQKNPTAFYLCASRQSDNYGYTFGSGTRLTVV.

The V call is TRBV15, the J call TRBJ1-1; D unclear. The ends were cut back, 1 base at V and 12 bases at J, with 18 bases in the middle. Germline CDR1 reads LNHNV; CDR2 reads YYDKDF (reference sequence). The CDR3 length is 14 residues. The CDR3 here is CATSRVADTPRPFF. As DNA, the CDR3 is TGTGCCACCAGCAGAGTTGCAGACACCCCGCGACCTTTCTTT.

The V gene is TRBV7-9, the J gene TRBJ2-2, with TRBD1 matching over 8 bases. Germline lookup yields CDR1 SEHNR and CDR2 FQNEAQ (reference sequence). Germline trimming cut 6 bases from V and 4 bases from J; bases unmatched to any gene: 7. There are 15 residues in the CDR3. The CDR3 loop reads CASRAEDRVTGELFF. In nucleotides, the CDR3 is TGTGCCAGCAGGGCAGAGGACAGGGTCACCGGGGAGCTGTTTTTT. Full variable domain (remainder filled in from reference TRBV7-9 and TRBJ2-2): DTGVSQNPRHKITKRGQNVTFRCDPISEHNRLYWYRQTLGQGPEFLTYFQNEAQLEKSRLLSDRFSAERPKGSFSTLEIQRTEQGDSAMYLCASRAEDRVTGELFFGEGSRLTVL.

The gene calls are TRBV5-1 and TRBJ1-2; 7 bases are shared with TRBD1. Germline V CDR1 and CDR2: SGHRS, YFSETQ. Trimming took 4 bases from V and 0 from J; bases not matched to a gene: 6. CDR3 size: 15 residues. For the CDR3, the DNA is TGCGCCAGCAGCCCGAGACAGGGAGCTAACTATGGCTACACCTTC. Encoded protein: CASSPRQGANYGYTF.

The rearrangement links TRBV27 to TRBJ1-1; the D gene is possibly TRBD1 (5 bases). The CDR3 loop spans 14 amino acids. Germline-derived CDR1 and CDR2 are MNHEY and SMNVEV (reference sequence). The ends were cut back, 2 bases at V and 7 bases at J, with 14 bases in the middle. The CDR3 coding sequence is TGTGCCAGCAGTTTAAGGACGGGGGTTGGTGAAGCTTTCTTT. As protein: CASSLRTGVGEAFF.

This clone came up once. This chain joins TRBV14 and TRBJ2-1; 8 nucleotides align to TRBD1. The germline gives CDR1 SGHDN, CDR2 FVKESK. The CDR3 contains 12 residues. Unmatched junction bases numbered 7, after V lost 3 bases and J lost 15 bases. The DNA for the CDR3 is TGTGCCAGCAGCCATGAGGACAGGGAGGTGTTCTTC. Its protein product is CASSHEDREVFF.

The V and J genes are TRBV11-2 and TRBJ2-3; D gene unclear. The germline V and J ends were trimmed by 3 bases and 2 bases, with 12 bases remaining between them. CDR3 length: 15 residues. Germline CDR1 reads SGHAT; CDR2 reads FQNNGV. The CDR3 DNA reads TGTGCCAGCAGCTTTTCGGGTCAAATCACAGATACGCAGTATTTT. As protein: CASSFSGQITDTQYF.

This clone was observed a single time. The chain carries TRBV11-1 and TRBJ2-2; 9 bases are a match to TRBD2. The trim removed 4 bases at V and 2 bases at J, leaving 2 bases unmatched. This CDR3 is built from 15 residues. Germline CDR1 and CDR2: SGHAT and FQDESV (reference sequence). Here the CDR3 DNA reads TGTGCCAGCAGCTCGGGACTAGCTAACACCGGGGAGCTGTTTTTT. It yields the protein CASSSGLANTGELFF.

In this sample, this clone turned up once. The rearrangement links TRBV9 to TRBJ2-3; a possible D gene is TRBD1 (5 bases). V lost 0 bases to trimming and J lost 5 bases, with 10 bases between them. The germline gives CDR1 SGDLS, CDR2 YYNGEE. The length of the CDR3 is 14 residues. In nucleotides, the CDR3 is TGTGCCAGCAGCGTAGCACAGGTCCGAGATACGCAGTATTTT. Translated, it gives CASSVAQVRDTQYF. Complete variable domain (other parts from reference TRBV9 and TRBJ2-3): DSGVTQTPKHLITATGQRVTLRCSPRSGDLSVYWYQQSLDQGLQFLIQYYNGEERAKGNILERFSAQQFPDLHSELNLSSLELGDSALYFCASSVAQVRDTQYFGPGTRLTVL.

The CDR3 is CASSERDWEQYF. In DNA form, the CDR3 reads TGTGCCAGCAGTGAAAGGGACTGGGAGCAGTACTTC. The J gene is TRBJ2-7, the V gene TRBV2; D perhaps matches TRBD2 (6 bases). V shed 2 bases and J shed 7 bases, with 9 bases lying between them. The germline V gene encodes CDR1 SNHLY and CDR2 FYNNEI. The CDR3 is 12 residues long.

This chain uses TRBV19 with TRBJ2-1, with 12 positions matching TRBD2. Germline trimming cut 3 bases from V and 5 bases from J; bases unmatched to any gene: 8. The CDR3 loop spans 17 amino acids. Germline CDR1 LNHDA, CDR2 SQIVND (reference sequence). CDR3 DNA sequence: TGTGCCAGTAGTATGGGGCTAGCGGGAGGGCCGGACAATGAGCAGTTCTTC. Amino acid sequence: CASSMGLAGGPDNEQFF. The full variable domain, with the rest looked up from reference TRBV19 and TRBJ2-1, is DGGITQSPKYLFRKEGQNVTLSCEQNLNHDAMYWYRQDPGQGLRLIYYSQIVNDFQKGDIAEGYSVSREKKESFPLTVTSAQKNPTAFYLCASSMGLAGGPDNEQFFGPGTRLTVL.

J is TRBJ1-1 and V is TRBV3-1 (or the pseudogene TRBV3-2), with 10 bases aligning to TRBD1. The CDR3 extends over 21 amino acids. Unmatched junction bases numbered 30, after V lost 7 bases and J lost 7 bases. The V gene's germline CDR1 is LGHDT and CDR2 YNNKEL (reference sequence). DNA for the CDR3: TGTGCCAGCAAGGCTGCGGACCCGATTAAGGGACAGGGGATGATGGGTGGTGAAGCTTTCTTT. This sequence encodes CASKAADPIKGQGMMGGEAFF.

V and J are TRBV25-1 and TRBJ2-5, with 7 bases identical to TRBD2. Germline trimming cut 1 base from V and 5 bases from J; bases unmatched to any gene: 4. Per the germline V gene, CDR1 is MGHDK and CDR2 is SYGVNS. The CDR3 contains 14 residues. CDR3 sequence reads: CASSELRGGETQYF. The CDR3 DNA reads TGTGCCAGCAGTGAATTAAGGGGAGGGGAGACCCAGTACTTC.

The V gene is TRBV3-1 (or the pseudogene TRBV3-2), the J gene TRBJ1-2; D is unclear. CDR3 length equals 13 residues. From germline, CDR1 is LGHDT and CDR2 YNNKEL (reference sequence). V was shortened by 3 bases and J by 2 bases, with 7 bases between the two germline ends. The CDR3 is CASSQTGNYGYTF. The CDR3 bases are TGTGCCAGCAGCCAGACGGGGAACTATGGCTACACCTTC.

The V call is TRBV11-3, the J call TRBJ2-5; no clear D. Trimming stripped 0 bases from V and 1 base from J, with 6 bases between. CDR1 and CDR2 (germline): SGHNT, YENEEA. The CDR3 is 14 residues long. The CDR3 protein is CASSLDSFQETQYF. The CDR3 coding sequence is TGTGCCAGCAGCTTAGACAGTTTCCAAGAGACCCAGTACTTC.

A single count supports this clone. V is TRBV7-9 and J is TRBJ2-7, with 7 positions matching TRBD1. V gave up 5 bases and J gave up 5 bases; unmatched junction bases: 9. This CDR3 has 14 amino acids. In germline, CDR1 is SEHNR, CDR2 FQNEAQ (reference sequence). The CDR3: CASSPQTGMDEQYF. Here the CDR3 DNA reads TGTGCCAGCAGCCCCCAGACAGGGATGGACGAGCAGTACTTC.

This chain uses TRBV27 with TRBJ1-2; 10 bases fit TRBD1. V was pared by 2 bases and J by 6 bases, with 9 bases of the junction left unmatched. The CDR3 has 16 residues. Germline V gene sequence: CDR1 MNHEY, CDR2 SMNVEV (reference sequence). CDR3: CASSLRSRTGGNGYTF. Here the CDR3 DNA reads TGTGCCAGCAGTTTAAGGAGCCGGACAGGGGGAAATGGCTACACCTTC.

This rearrangement joins TRBV15 to TRBJ2-7, with a possible D match to TRBD1 (5 bases). CDR3 length: 14 residues. CDR1 is LNHNV, CDR2 YYDKDF, per germline (reference sequence). V dropped 0 bases and J dropped 3 bases, with 9 bases sitting between them. For the CDR3, the DNA is TGTGCCACCAGCAGAGATCCTGACAGCTACGAGCAGTACTTC. This sequence encodes CATSRDPDSYEQYF.

This chain connects TRBV7-9 to TRBJ2-7; 7 bases are a match to TRBD1. Germline V gene sequence: CDR1 SEHNR, CDR2 FQNEAQ (reference sequence). Trimming took 5 bases from V and 4 from J; bases not matched to a gene: 2. The CDR3 is 12 amino acids. CDR3 coding DNA: TGTGCCAGCAGCCTACAGGGGTACGAGCAGTACTTC. As protein: CASSLQGYEQYF.

The chain uses TRBV9 and TRBJ1-1, with 7 positions matching TRBD1. The length of the CDR3 is 14 residues. Trimming at V came to 3 bases and at J to 7 bases, leaving 9 bases not matched to a gene. Germline V CDR1 and CDR2: SGDLS, YYNGEE. The CDR3 DNA reads as TGTGCCAGCAGCGCTGCCACTAACAGGGGTGAAGCTTTCTTT. As protein: CASSAATNRGEAFF.

This chain joins TRBV6-5 and TRBJ2-1, with 10 bases that match TRBD2. The CDR3 loop spans 15 amino acids. Looked up from germline, CDR1 is MNHEY and CDR2 is SVGAGI. Unmatched junction bases numbered 4, after V lost 5 bases and J lost 3 bases. CDR3 sequence: CASSQLAGDYNEQFF. The CDR3 coding sequence is TGTGCCAGCAGTCAGCTAGCGGGGGACTACAATGAGCAGTTCTTC.

The chain combines TRBV14 with TRBJ1-2; a possible D gene is TRBD1 (5 bases). V lost 3 bases and J lost 12, with 14 bases in between. This CDR3 is 12 amino acids long. Germline V gene lookup returns CDR1 SGHDN and CDR2 FVKESK. The CDR3 sequence: CASSQGGYGNTF. In nucleotides, the CDR3 is TGTGCCAGCAGCCAGGGGGGGTACGGAAACACCTTC.

V gene TRBV24-1 combines with J gene TRBJ1-5, with 8 positions matching TRBD1. V shed 5 bases, J shed 5 bases, and the junction held 10 bases outside the gene matches. Germline-derived CDR1 and CDR2 are KGHDR and SFDVKD. CDR3 length: 16 residues. CDR3 residues: CATSGAGTGGYQPQHF. Here the CDR3 DNA reads TGTGCCACCAGTGGGGCCGGGACAGGAGGTTATCAGCCCCAGCATTTT.

This clone was seen once. The chain uses TRBV30 and TRBJ1-2; possibly TRBD1 for D (6 bases). V was pared by 2 bases and J by 0 bases, with 13 bases between. From germline, CDR1 is GTSNPN and CDR2 SVGIG (reference sequence). CDR3 length equals 15 residues. DNA of the CDR3: TGTGCCTGGAGTAAACAGGGAGGGTCTAACTATGGCTACACCTTC. Translation: CAWSKQGGSNYGYTF.